This TCR beta chain comes out of a study of neurological immune-mediated disorders. Study-level points and caveats: Among 34 multiple sclerosis patients, 18 had repertoires that phylogenetic grouping placed in one related-CDR3 cluster, a possible signature.

This clonotype was counted at least ten times. Its antigen is as yet unknown. TCRdb redid the calling of the 5' RACE reads with MiXCR, one entry per CDR3 protein. The profile shows 40,000 to 50,000 distinct CDR3 sequences, roughly 2% of them singletons. Unsorted libraries were generated from 2 million PBMCs. These cells had been stored in RNAlater at -80 C. The CDR3 totals 14 residues. Germline V gene sequence: CDR1 DFQATT, CDR2 SNEGSKA (reference sequence). V shed 0 bases, J shed 5 bases, and the junction held 2 bases outside the gene matches. The V gene is TRBV20-1, the J gene TRBJ2-2, with TRBD2 identical over 8 bases. This TCR came from a woman aged 40-49 years with multiple sclerosis. The sequencing sample was made of PBMCs. The CDR3 region has the DNA TGCAGTGCTAGAGATCGGGGGGGGACCGGGGAGCTGTTTTTT. Translation: CSARDRGGTGELFF.